A selection of T cell receptor beta chains follows, all from one sample in a study of T cells in Graves' hyperthyroidism and ophthalmopathy. TCRdb ran MiXCR on the multiplex PCR reads and lists one entry per CDR3 protein. Found here are nearly 250,000 distinct CDR3 sequences, around 17% of them singletons; the top ten hold around 28%. The sequenced sample consisted of blood. These receptors were collected from a woman between 18 and 29 years old with Graves' ophthalmopathy. Each CDR3 is given with its conserved first and last residue. The D gene is left open where the match is weak. Only some rows state a clone size, as once, few, many or a class for expanded clones.

d_gene,abundance,len,j_gene,v_gene,CDR3nt,CDR3aa
NA,many,12,TRBJ1-2,TRBV20-1,TGCAGTGCTAGAGGGGGGGCTTATGGCTACACCTTC,CSARGGAYGYTF
TRBD1,many,14,TRBJ2-3,TRBV20-1,TGCAGTGCTCCCGACAGGGGCTACACAGATACGCAGTATTTT,CSAPDRGYTDTQYF
TRBD2,NA,19,TRBJ2-1,TRBV29-1,TGCAGCGTCTCCTACCCCGGGACTAGCGGGAGGGGTATTGGGAATGAGCAGTTCTTC,CSVSYPGTSGRGIGNEQFF
NA,many,14,TRBJ2-1,TRBV3-1,TGTGCCAGCAGCCTGGGGCGGGCCCCGGGTGGGCAGTTCTTC,CASSLGRAPGGQFF
TRBD2,many,16,TRBJ2-1,TRBV15,TGTGCCACCAGCCTACAGTACGAGGGAGGGAACAATGAGCAGTTCTTC,CATSLQYEGGNNEQFF
TRBD2,many,15,TRBJ2-7,TRBV6-2/TRBV6-3,TGTGCCAGCAGTTACAGGACTAGCGGGAGCCACGAGCAGTACTTC,CASSYRTSGSHEQYF
TRBD1,NA,18,TRBJ2-7,TRBV7-9,TGTGCCAGCAGACCAACCACGAAGACAGGGGGCGACGGCTACGAGCAGTACTTC,CASRPTTKTGGDGYEQYF
NA,many,14,TRBJ2-7,TRBV30,TGTGCCTGGAAACGTCTTACGGCAGGCTACGAGCAGTACTTC,CAWKRLTAGYEQYF
NA,many,14,TRBJ1-1,TRBV5-1,TGCGCCAGCAGCTTATTACAGGGTGGCTCTGAAGCTTTCTTT,CASSLLQGGSEAFF
NA,once,15,TRBJ2-5,TRBV18,TGTGCCAGCTCACCTCGAAGAGAGGGCGGCGAGACCCAGTACTTC,CASSPRREGGETQYF
NA,few,16,TRBJ2-1,TRBV5-4,TGTGCCAGCAGCTTGGAGGGGGTTCTCGGGTACAATGAGCAGTTCTTC,CASSLEGVLGYNEQFF
NA,many,14,TRBJ2-3,TRBV6-1,TGTGCCAGCACGGCGGGGCCGAGCACAGATACGCAGTATTTT,CASTAGPSTDTQYF
NA,NA,12,TRBJ1-1,TRBV19,TGTGCCAGTAGTATAAGCAGGACTCGAGCTTTCTTT,CASSISRTRAFF
NA,NA,16,TRBJ2-2,TRBV5-5,TGTGCCAGCAGCTTGTACGGCGCCGAAGGAGCCGGGGAGCTGTTTTTT,CASSLYGAEGAGELFF